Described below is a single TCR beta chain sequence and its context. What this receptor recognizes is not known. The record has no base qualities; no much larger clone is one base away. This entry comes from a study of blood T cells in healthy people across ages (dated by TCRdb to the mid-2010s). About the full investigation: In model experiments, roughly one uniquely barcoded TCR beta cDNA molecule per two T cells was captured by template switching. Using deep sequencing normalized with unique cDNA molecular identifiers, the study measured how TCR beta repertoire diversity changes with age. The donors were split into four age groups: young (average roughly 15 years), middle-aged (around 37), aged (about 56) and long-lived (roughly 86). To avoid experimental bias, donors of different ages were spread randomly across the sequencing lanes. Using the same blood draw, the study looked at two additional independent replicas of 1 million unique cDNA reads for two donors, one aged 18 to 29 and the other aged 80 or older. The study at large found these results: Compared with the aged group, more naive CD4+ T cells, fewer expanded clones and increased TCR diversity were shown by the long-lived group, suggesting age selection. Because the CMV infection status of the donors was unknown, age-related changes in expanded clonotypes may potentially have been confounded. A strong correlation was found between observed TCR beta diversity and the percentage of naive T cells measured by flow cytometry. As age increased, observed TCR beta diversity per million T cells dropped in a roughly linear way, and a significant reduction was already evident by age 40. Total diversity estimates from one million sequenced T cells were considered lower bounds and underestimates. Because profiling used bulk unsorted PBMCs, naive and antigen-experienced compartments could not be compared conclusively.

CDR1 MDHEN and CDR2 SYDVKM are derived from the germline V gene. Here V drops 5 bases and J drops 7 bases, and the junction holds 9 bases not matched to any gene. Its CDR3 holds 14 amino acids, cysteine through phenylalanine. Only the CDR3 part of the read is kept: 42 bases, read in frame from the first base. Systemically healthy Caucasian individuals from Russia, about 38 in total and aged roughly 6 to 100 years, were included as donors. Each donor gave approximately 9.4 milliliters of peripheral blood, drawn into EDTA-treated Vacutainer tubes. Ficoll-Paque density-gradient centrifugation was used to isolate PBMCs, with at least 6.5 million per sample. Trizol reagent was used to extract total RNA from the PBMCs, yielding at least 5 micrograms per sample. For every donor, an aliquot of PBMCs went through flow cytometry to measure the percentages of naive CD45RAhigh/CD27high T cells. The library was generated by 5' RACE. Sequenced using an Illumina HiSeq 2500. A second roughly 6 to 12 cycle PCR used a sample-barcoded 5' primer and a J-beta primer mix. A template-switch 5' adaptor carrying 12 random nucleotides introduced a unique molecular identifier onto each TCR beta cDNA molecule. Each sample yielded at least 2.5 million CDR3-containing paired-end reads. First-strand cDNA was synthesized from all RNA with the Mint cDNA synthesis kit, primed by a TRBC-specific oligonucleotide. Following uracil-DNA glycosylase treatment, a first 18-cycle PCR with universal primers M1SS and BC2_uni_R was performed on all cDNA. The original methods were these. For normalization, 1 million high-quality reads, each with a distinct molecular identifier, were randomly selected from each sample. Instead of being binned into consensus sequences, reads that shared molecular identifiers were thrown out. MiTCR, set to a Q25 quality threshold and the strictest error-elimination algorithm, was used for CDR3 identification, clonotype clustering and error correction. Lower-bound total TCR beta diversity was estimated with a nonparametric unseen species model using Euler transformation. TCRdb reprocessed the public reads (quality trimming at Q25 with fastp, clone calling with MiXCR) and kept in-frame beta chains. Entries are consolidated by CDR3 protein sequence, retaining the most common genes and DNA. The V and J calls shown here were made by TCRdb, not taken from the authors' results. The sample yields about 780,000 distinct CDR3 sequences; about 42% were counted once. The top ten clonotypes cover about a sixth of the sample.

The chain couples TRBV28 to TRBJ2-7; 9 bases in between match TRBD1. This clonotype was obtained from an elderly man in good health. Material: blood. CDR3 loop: CASSASGQGREQYF. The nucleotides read TGTGCCAGCAGTGCCTCGGGACAGGGCCGAGAGCAGTACTTC.